These T cell receptor beta chains were read from a single sample in a study of cytomegalovirus exposure and HLA in healthy donors. Measured with immunoSEQ multiplex PCR; TCRdb has only the in-frame clones, and not every one. Counted here are fewer than 200,000 clones, more than 60% occurring once; the ten biggest clones make up over 4.5%. The sample taken for sequencing was PBMCs. All receptors derive from a male donor in good health and CMV-seronegative. Both conserved end residues are part of each CDR3. D genes are given only for firm matches. Where a row states a size, it is once, few, many or the class of an expanded clone; other rows omit it.

CDR3aa: CASSLDGSSYNEQFF
CDR3nt: TGTGCCAGCAGCTTAGATGGGAGTTCCTACAATGAGCAGTTCTTC
abundance: -
len: 15
v_gene: TRBV7-2
j_gene: TRBJ2-1
d_gene: -

CDR3aa: CASRVAGAYEQYF
CDR3nt: TGCGCCAGCAGAGTAGCGGGAGCCTACGAGCAGTACTTC
abundance: -
len: 13
v_gene: TRBV5-1
j_gene: TRBJ2-7
d_gene: TRBD2

CDR3aa: CASSESRILIQDSPLHF
CDR3nt: TGTGCCAGCAGTGAGAGCAGAATTCTTATCCAGGATTCACCCCTCCACTTT
abundance: -
len: 17
v_gene: TRBV6-4
j_gene: TRBJ1-6
d_gene: -

CDR3aa: CAISDVSGGAYNEQFF
CDR3nt: TGTGCCATCAGTGATGTTAGCGGGGGGGCCTACAATGAGCAGTTCTTC
abundance: -
len: 16
v_gene: TRBV10-3
j_gene: TRBJ2-1
d_gene: TRBD2

CDR3aa: CASSPGGGGGHTQYF
CDR3nt: TGTGCCAGCAGCCCCGGGGGGGGCGGGGGCCATACGCAGTATTTT
abundance: -
len: 15
v_gene: TRBV5-4
j_gene: TRBJ2-3
d_gene: TRBD2

CDR3aa: CASSSSDRVAWQPQHF
CDR3nt: TGTGCCAGCAGTAGCTCGGACAGGGTGGCGTGGCAGCCCCAGCATTTT
abundance: -
len: 16
v_gene: TRBV27
j_gene: TRBJ1-5
d_gene: TRBD1

CDR3aa: CASSPRFLARTYEQYF
CDR3nt: TGTGCCAGCAGCCCCCGGTTTCTAGCGAGAACCTACGAGCAGTACTTC
abundance: -
len: 16
v_gene: TRBV14
j_gene: TRBJ2-7
d_gene: -

CDR3aa: CASSPEGAGNSPLHF
CDR3nt: TGTGCCAGCTCACCCGAGGGCGCCGGTAATTCACCCCTCCACTTT
abundance: -
len: 15
v_gene: TRBV18
j_gene: TRBJ1-6
d_gene: -

CDR3aa: CASSSGPGGDFGYTF
CDR3nt: TGTGCCAGCAGTTCGGGCCCAGGGGGCGATTTTGGCTACACCTTC
abundance: -
len: 15
v_gene: TRBV2
j_gene: TRBJ1-2
d_gene: TRBD1

CDR3aa: CASSHQMNTGELFF
CDR3nt: TGTGCCAGTAGTCATCAGATGAACACCGGGGAGCTGTTTTTT
abundance: -
len: 14
v_gene: TRBV19
j_gene: TRBJ2-2
d_gene: -

CDR3aa: CASSLTAKRANEKLFF
CDR3nt: TGCGCCAGCAGCTTGACCGCGAAGAGGGCTAATGAAAAACTGTTTTTT
abundance: -
len: 16
v_gene: TRBV5-1
j_gene: TRBJ1-4
d_gene: -

CDR3aa: CASRGSSPHEQYF
CDR3nt: TGTGCCAGCCGAGGGTCCTCTCCCCACGAGCAGTACTTC
abundance: -
len: 13
v_gene: TRBV6-6
j_gene: TRBJ2-7
d_gene: -

CDR3aa: CASNSGRSYEQYF
CDR3nt: TGTGCCAGCAACAGCGGGAGGAGCTACGAGCAGTACTTC
abundance: few
len: 13
v_gene: TRBV2
j_gene: TRBJ2-7
d_gene: TRBD2